This T cell receptor (beta chain) was recorded in a study of cytomegalovirus exposure and HLA in healthy donors. Study-wide findings and caveats: Generally TCR sequences proved uncommon, though certain public TCRs appeared in numerous donors. Researchers reported in a later analysis that a missense DCLRE1C variant was tied to TCR beta V- and J-gene trimming. The likely explanation for a cluster of highly shared sequence variants was sequencing artifact.

The PCR ran on 60 Vbeta and 13 Jbeta primers. Profiling relied on immunoSEQ multiplex PCR, and the TCRdb table lists in-frame clones only, not all of them. The table includes around 40,000 clones, around 73% detected once. Donors sampled were nominally healthy, though unrecorded immune exposures were likely. Germline V gives CDR1 PRHDT, CDR2 FYEKMQ (reference sequence). This CDR3 is 14 amino acids long. This clone was recorded a few times. Its antigen is undetermined. The junction does not match germline at one end; this may be a read error. The chain couples TRBV13 to TRBJ2-7, with 9 bases fitting TRBD1. The clonotype originates from a woman aged 30 to 39 in good health and CMV-seronegative. Source material: PBMCs. CDR3 in DNA: TGTGCCGGCAGCTTAGAGGACAGGGGCGCCGAGCAGTACTTC. It yields the protein CAGSLEDRGAEQYF.